This TCR beta chain originates from a study of shared clonotypes between healthy human individuals. Study-wide findings and caveats: Clonotype sharing among donors, it was expected, would be affected by sequencing depth.

Remarks on this clone: What it recognizes is unknown.

V shed 4 bases, J shed 4 bases, and the junction held 9 bases outside the gene matches. CDR1 and CDR2 (germline): SEHNR, FQNEAQ (reference sequence). The CDR3 extends over 15 amino acids. The method was immunoSEQ multiplex PCR; TCRdb's version includes in-frame clones alone and lacks a portion of them. This sample has 2 million to 2.5 million clones, with nearly 97% found just once. The genes are TRBV7-9 and TRBJ2-5; 7 nucleotides align to TRBD1. The sample was naive CD4+ T cells sorted from blood. Subset: CD45RA+ positively selected. The clonotype was recovered from a man younger than 35 in good health. CDR3 sequence (DNA): TGTGCCAGCAGCTCAAGCAGGGGGTCCCCAGAGACCCAGTACTTC. Its translation: CASSSSRGSPETQYF. Full variable domain (missing parts from reference TRBV7-9 and TRBJ2-5): DTGVSQNPRHKITKRGQNVTFRCDPISEHNRLYWYRQTLGQGPEFLTYFQNEAQLEKSRLLSDRFSAERPKGSFSTLEIQRTEQGDSAMYLCASSSSRGSPETQYFGPGTRLLVL.